The source of this TCR beta chain is a study of T cells in Graves' hyperthyroidism and ophthalmopathy (dated by TCRdb to the late 2010s). Notes on the research overall: Peripheral blood was sampled at the time of initial diagnosis, prior to any treatment. After sampling, hyperthyroidism patients received methimazole starting at 30 mg daily, and ophthalmopathy patients received high-dose intravenous methylprednisolone. The 100 discovery patients were randomly split 7:3 into training and test sets. According to the paper, TCR Vbeta CDR3 sequencing was carried out on approximately 140 peripheral blood samples, which came from approximately 43 ophthalmopathy, under 80 hyperthyroidism and around 17 progressor patients. In addition, the study compared T-cell repertoires in thyroid tissue and in blood from about 6 Graves' hyperthyroidism patients. A discovery cohort of about a hundred patients, roughly 43 with Graves' ophthalmopathy and about 58 with stable Graves' hyperthyroidism, was used to find distinguishing TCR V-J signatures. Prospective prediction of ophthalmopathy was tested in an independent validation cohort of approximately 19 hyperthyroidism patients and around 16 patients who later progressed to ophthalmopathy.

The TCR beta CDR3 regions were amplified from RNA transcripts. The TCR CDR3 was subjected to a first round of RT-PCR using the HTBI primer set and the Qiagen OneStep RT-PCR kit. A second multiplex PCR round built the libraries, followed by size selection and purification. The libraries were sequenced on an Illumina HiSeq2000 using paired-end 100 bp reads. From the authors' description of their analysis: SOAPnuke was used to process the raw data, throwing out any read that contained adapters or uncalled bases, had a mean Phred below 15, or lacked an exact constant-primer or identifier match. COPE v1.2.5 was used to merge high-quality paired reads, and clonotypes were defined as unique nucleotide sequences. MiTCR v1.1 was used to align clonotypes to the IMGT TRBV, TRBD and TRBJ reference segments. Analysis was restricted to V-J combinations with a frequency above 0.0001, which covered 99.2% of repertoires. The TCS score was defined as the ratio of F50 (clonal expansion) to E x V (chaos), calculated using BLOSUM62-based TCRdist between CDR3 peptides within each V-J. Welch's t-statistics and random forest reduced around 550 V-J features to about 12, which were used in a naive Bayes classifier (R e1071). TCRdb cleaned the public reads at Q25 with fastp, built clones with MiXCR and kept in-frame beta chains. Rows are unified per CDR3 protein, each entry keeping the most common DNA and genes. The V and J calls shown here were made by TCRdb, not taken from the authors' results. For this sample the table gives about 380,000 distinct CDR3 sequences, of which about 15% were detected only once. The top ten clones comprise 15% to 20% of the sample.

Study-wide findings and limitations: No statistical method was used to set the sample size in advance, and investigators knew the group allocation. A 13 V-J signature model separated ophthalmopathy from stable hyperthyroidism, with around 90% sensitivity and roughly 82% specificity in cross-validation and 80%/75% in testing. Most expanded thyroid clonotypes (frequency above 0.001) were also detected in blood, suggesting blood repertoires may reflect thyroid immune responses. In validation, the model predicted progression to ophthalmopathy a median of approximately 6.3 months before onset, with around 70% sensitivity and almost 75% specificity.

For CDR1 and CDR2, the germline V gene (reference sequence) lists DFQATT and SNEGSKA. Ends trimmed: V by 4 bases, J by 2 bases; bases unmatched to a gene: 11. CDR3 length: 16 amino acids, cysteine to phenylalanine. Of the read, only the CDR3 DNA is kept; its 48 bases are in frame from base 1. Ophthalmopathy patients had moderately to severely active disease, Clinical Activity Score of at least 3, NOSPECS grade of at least 4, and duration under 3 months. Exclusion was applied to patients with uncontrolled infections, other autoimmune diseases, pregnancy or lactation. Diagnoses were based on clinical symptoms, serum thyroxine and TRAb, thyroid ultrasound and orbital computed tomography. Ficoll-Paque density gradient centrifugation was used to isolate PBMCs from approximately 10 ml of fresh peripheral blood. Trizol reagent was used to extract total RNA, and RNA quality was then checked on an Agilent 2100 Bioanalyzer.

Many counts were recorded for this clonotype. Its recognized antigen is unknown. The record has no base qualities; no much larger clone is one base away. This receptor chain uses TRBV20-1 and TRBJ2-5, with 9 bases aligning to TRBD1. Sequencing was performed on blood. This clonotype was sampled from a woman under 40 with Graves' ophthalmopathy. The CDR3 region: CSATDPGTGKQETQYF. DNA sequence: TGCAGTGCTACTGACCCTGGGACAGGGAAGCAAGAGACCCAGTACTTC.